This T cell receptor beta chain comes out of a study of CD8 T cells in ankylosing spondylitis. V trimming: 6 bases; J trimming: 4 bases; junction bases outside the gene matches: 7. The CDR3 has 15 residues. In germline, CDR1 is SGHTA, CDR2 FQGNSA. TCRdb fed the 5' RACE reads into MiXCR, producing one record per CDR3 protein. Altogether roughly 180,000 distinct CDR3 sequences are present, approximately 10% being singletons, with the ten largest covering over 12%. Specimen: blood, either unsorted or a sorted T cell fraction (not recorded which). The chain carries TRBV7-2 and TRBJ2-3, with 10 bases identical to TRBD2. This clonotype originated in a female donor with ankylosing spondylitis or in good health (not recorded which). CDR3 in DNA: TGTGCCAGCAGGGGGTCTAGCGGGAGAGCAGATACGCAGTATTTT. This encodes CASRGSSGRADTQYF.